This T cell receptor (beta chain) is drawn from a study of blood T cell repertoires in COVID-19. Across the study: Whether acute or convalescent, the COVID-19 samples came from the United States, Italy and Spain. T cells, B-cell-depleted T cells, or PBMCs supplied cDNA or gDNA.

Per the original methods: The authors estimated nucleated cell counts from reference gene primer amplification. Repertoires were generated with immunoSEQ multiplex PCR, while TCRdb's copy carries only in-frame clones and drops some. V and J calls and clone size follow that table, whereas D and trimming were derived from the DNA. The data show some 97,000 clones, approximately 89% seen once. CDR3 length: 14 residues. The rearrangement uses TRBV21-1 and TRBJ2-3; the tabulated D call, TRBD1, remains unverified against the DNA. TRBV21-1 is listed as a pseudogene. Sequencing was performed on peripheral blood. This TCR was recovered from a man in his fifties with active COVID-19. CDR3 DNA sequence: TGTGCCAGCACCGCGGCCCACAGGGGAGATACGCAGTATTTT. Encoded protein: CASTAAHRGDTQYF.